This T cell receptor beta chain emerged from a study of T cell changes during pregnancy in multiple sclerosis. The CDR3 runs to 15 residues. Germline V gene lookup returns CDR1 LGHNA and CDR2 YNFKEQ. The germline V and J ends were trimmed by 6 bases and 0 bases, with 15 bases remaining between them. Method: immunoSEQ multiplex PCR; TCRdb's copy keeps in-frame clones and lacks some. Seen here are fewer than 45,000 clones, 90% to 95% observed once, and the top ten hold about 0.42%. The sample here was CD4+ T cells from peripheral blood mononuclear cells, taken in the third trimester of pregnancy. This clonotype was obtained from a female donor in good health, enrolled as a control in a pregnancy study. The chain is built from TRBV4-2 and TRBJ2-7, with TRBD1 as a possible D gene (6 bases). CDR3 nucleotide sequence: TGTGCCAGCAGTCAACAGGGCTCGGGCTCCTACGAGCAGTACTTC. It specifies CASSQQGSGSYEQYF.